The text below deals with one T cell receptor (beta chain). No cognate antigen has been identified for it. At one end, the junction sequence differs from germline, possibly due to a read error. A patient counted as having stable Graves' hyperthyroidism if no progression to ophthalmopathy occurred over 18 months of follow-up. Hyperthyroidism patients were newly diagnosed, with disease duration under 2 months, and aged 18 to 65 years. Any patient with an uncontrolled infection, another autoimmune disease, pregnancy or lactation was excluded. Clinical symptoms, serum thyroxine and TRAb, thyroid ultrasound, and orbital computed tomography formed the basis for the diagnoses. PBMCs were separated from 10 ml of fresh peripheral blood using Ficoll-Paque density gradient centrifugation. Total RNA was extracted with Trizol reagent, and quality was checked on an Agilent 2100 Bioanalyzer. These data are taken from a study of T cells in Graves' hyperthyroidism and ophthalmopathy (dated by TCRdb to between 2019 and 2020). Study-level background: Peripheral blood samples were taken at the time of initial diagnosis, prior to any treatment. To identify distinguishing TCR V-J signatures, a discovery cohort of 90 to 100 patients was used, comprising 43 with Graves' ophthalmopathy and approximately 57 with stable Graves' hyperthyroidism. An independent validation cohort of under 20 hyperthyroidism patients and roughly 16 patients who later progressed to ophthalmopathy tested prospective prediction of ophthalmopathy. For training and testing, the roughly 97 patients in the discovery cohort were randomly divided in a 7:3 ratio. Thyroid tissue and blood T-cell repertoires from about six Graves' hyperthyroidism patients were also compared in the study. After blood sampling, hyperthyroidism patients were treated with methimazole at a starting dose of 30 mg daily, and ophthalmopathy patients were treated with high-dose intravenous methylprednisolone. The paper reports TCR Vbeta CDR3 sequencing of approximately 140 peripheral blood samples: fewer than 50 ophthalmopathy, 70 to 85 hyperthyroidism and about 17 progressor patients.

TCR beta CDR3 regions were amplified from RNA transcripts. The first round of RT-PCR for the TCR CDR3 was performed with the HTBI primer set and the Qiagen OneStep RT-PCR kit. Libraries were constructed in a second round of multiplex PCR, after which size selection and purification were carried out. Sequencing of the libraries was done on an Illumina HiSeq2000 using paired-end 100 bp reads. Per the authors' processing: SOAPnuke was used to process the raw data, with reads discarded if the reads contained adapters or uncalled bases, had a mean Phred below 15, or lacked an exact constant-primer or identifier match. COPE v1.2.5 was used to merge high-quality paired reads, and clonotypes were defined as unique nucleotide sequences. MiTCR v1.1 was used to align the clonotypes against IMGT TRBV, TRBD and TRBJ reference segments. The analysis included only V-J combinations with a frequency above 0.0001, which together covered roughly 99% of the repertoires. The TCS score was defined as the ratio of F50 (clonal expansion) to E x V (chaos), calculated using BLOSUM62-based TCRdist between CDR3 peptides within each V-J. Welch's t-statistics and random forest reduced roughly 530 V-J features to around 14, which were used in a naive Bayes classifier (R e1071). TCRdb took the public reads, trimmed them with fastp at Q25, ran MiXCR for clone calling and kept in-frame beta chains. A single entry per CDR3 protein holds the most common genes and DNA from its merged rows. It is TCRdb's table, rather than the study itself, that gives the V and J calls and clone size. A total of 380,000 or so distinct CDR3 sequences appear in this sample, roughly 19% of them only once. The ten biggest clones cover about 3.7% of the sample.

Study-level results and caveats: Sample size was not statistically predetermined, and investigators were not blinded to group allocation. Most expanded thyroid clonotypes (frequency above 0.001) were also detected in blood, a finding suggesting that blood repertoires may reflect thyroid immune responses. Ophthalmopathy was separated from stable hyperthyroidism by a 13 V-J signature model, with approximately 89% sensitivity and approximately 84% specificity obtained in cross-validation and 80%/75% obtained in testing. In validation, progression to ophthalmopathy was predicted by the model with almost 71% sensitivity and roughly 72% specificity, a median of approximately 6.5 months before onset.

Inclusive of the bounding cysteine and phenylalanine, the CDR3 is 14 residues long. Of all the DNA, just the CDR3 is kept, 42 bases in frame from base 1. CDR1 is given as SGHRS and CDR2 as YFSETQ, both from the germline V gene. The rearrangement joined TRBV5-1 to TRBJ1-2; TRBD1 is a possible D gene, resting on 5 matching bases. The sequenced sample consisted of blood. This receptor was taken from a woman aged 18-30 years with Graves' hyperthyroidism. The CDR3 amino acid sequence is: CASSAGVVGYGYTF. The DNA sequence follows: TGCGCCAGCTCAGCGGGGGTCGTTGGGTATGGTTACACCTTC. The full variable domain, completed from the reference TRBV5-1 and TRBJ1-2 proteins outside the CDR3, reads KAGVTQTPRYLIKTRGQQVTLSCSPISGHRSVSWYQQTPGQGLQFLFEYFSETQRNKGNFPGRFSGRQFSNSRSEMNVSTLELGDSALYLCASSAGVVGYGYTFGSGTRLTVV.